The rows below give T cell receptor beta chains drawn from one sample of a study of OX40 agonist ivuxolimab in advanced cancers. Repertoires were generated with immunoSEQ multiplex PCR, while TCRdb's copy carries only in-frame clones and drops some. Of 55,000 to 60,000 clones in the sample, around 83% are singletons; the top ten hold roughly 0.6%. The material was CD4+ or CD8+ T cells sorted from blood, obtained in a trial of the OX40 agonist ivuxolimab. The source of these receptors is an adult with an advanced solid tumor such as melanoma, head and neck, liver or kidney cancer. Each CDR3 is given with its conserved first and last residue. Each record gives: D gene, J gene, V gene, clone size, CDR3 protein, CDR3 DNA. A D gene is named only where the DNA matches it firmly. Only part of the rows carry a size: once, few, many, or a class if the clone is expanded.

D gene: NA
J gene: TRBJ1-6
V gene: TRBV7-2
clone size: NA
CDR3 protein: CASSVNDLGGNSPLHF
CDR3 DNA: TGTGCCAGCAGCGTGAATGACCTAGGGGGGAATTCACCCCTCCACTTT

D gene: NA
J gene: TRBJ2-2
V gene: TRBV6-4
clone size: NA
CDR3 protein: CATSRGPNTGELFF
CDR3 DNA: TGTGCCACCTCGCGGGGGCCGAACACCGGGGAGCTGTTTTTT

D gene: NA
J gene: TRBJ2-1
V gene: TRBV11-2
clone size: NA
CDR3 protein: CASSLDPDRSYNEQFF
CDR3 DNA: TGTGCCAGCAGCTTAGACCCCGACCGTTCCTACAATGAGCAGTTCTTC

D gene: TRBD1
J gene: TRBJ2-7
V gene: TRBV7-9
clone size: NA
CDR3 protein: CASSLTRTGGNDEQYF
CDR3 DNA: TGTGCCAGCAGCTTAACCCGGACAGGGGGTAACGACGAGCAGTACTTC

D gene: NA
J gene: TRBJ2-5
V gene: TRBV2
clone size: NA
CDR3 protein: CASRRQIQETQYF
CDR3 DNA: TGTGCCAGCAGGAGACAGATACAAGAGACCCAGTACTTC

D gene: NA
J gene: TRBJ1-1
V gene: TRBV6-5
clone size: NA
CDR3 protein: CASTQRQDTEAFF
CDR3 DNA: TGTGCCAGCACCCAAAGACAGGACACTGAAGCTTTCTTT

D gene: NA
J gene: TRBJ2-3
V gene: TRBV7-9
clone size: NA
CDR3 protein: CASTSEGGGMQYF
CDR3 DNA: TGTGCCAGCACCTCGGAGGGGGGAGGTATGCAGTATTTT

D gene: TRBD1
J gene: TRBJ1-6
V gene: TRBV7-9
clone size: NA
CDR3 protein: CASSSGTVYNSPLHF
CDR3 DNA: TGTGCCAGCAGCTCCGGGACAGTTTATAATTCACCCCTCCACTTT

D gene: NA
J gene: TRBJ1-6
V gene: TRBV19
clone size: NA
CDR3 protein: CASSVDRSSYNSPLHF
CDR3 DNA: TGTGCCAGTAGTGTAGACAGGAGCTCCTATAATTCACCCCTCCACTTT

D gene: NA
J gene: TRBJ2-1
V gene: TRBV30
clone size: NA
CDR3 protein: CAWSRSYNEQFF
CDR3 DNA: TGTGCCTGGAGTAGATCCTACAATGAGCAGTTCTTC

D gene: NA
J gene: TRBJ2-4
V gene: TRBV28
clone size: NA
CDR3 protein: CASSFSGGTLKNIQYF
CDR3 DNA: TGTGCCAGCAGTTTTAGTGGCGGGACTCTCAAAAACATTCAGTACTTC

D gene: NA
J gene: TRBJ1-1
V gene: TRBV4-3
clone size: few
CDR3 protein: CASSPWGLLDTEAFF
CDR3 DNA: TGCGCCAGCAGCCCGTGGGGACTTTTGGACACTGAAGCTTTCTTT

D gene: NA
J gene: TRBJ1-1
V gene: TRBV18
clone size: NA
CDR3 protein: CASSTRDWTEAFF
CDR3 DNA: TGTGCCAGCTCAACGCGGGACTGGACTGAAGCTTTCTTT

D gene: TRBD2
J gene: TRBJ2-3
V gene: TRBV5-5
clone size: NA
CDR3 protein: CASSRGTRLGDTQYF
CDR3 DNA: TGTGCCAGCAGCCGTGGGACTAGGCTCGGGGATACGCAGTATTTT

D gene: NA
J gene: TRBJ1-5
V gene: TRBV19
clone size: NA
CDR3 protein: CASSPGLNQPQHF
CDR3 DNA: TGTGCCAGTAGTCCCGGACTCAATCAGCCCCAGCATTTT

D gene: NA
J gene: TRBJ1-2
V gene: TRBV4-3
clone size: NA
CDR3 protein: CASSLTLQGTNGYTF
CDR3 DNA: TGCGCCAGCAGCCTTACTCTACAGGGTACAAATGGCTACACCTTC

D gene: TRBD2
J gene: TRBJ2-3
V gene: TRBV6-6
clone size: NA
CDR3 protein: CASRKRDRTDTQYF
CDR3 DNA: TGTGCCAGCAGGAAGCGGGATCGGACAGATACGCAGTATTTT

D gene: TRBD2
J gene: TRBJ2-3
V gene: TRBV5-6
clone size: NA
CDR3 protein: CASSFPSGITDTQYF
CDR3 DNA: TGTGCCAGCAGCTTTCCTAGCGGGATCACAGATACGCAGTATTTT

D gene: NA
J gene: TRBJ1-2
V gene: TRBV2
clone size: NA
CDR3 protein: CASIGQMDGYTF
CDR3 DNA: TGTGCCAGCATCGGACAAATGGATGGCTACACCTTC

D gene: NA
J gene: TRBJ1-5
V gene: TRBV27
clone size: once
CDR3 protein: CASRFLGGVVSQPQHF
CDR3 DNA: TGTGCCAGCAGATTCTTAGGGGGGGTTGTGAGTCAGCCCCAGCATTTT

D gene: TRBD2
J gene: TRBJ2-7
V gene: TRBV5-4
clone size: NA
CDR3 protein: CASSPTRGGDYEQYF
CDR3 DNA: TGTGCCAGCAGCCCAACGCGGGGAGGGGACTACGAGCAGTACTTC

D gene: NA
J gene: TRBJ1-1
V gene: TRBV6-5
clone size: NA
CDR3 protein: CASTGTRGTEAFF
CDR3 DNA: TGTGCCAGCACGGGAACAAGGGGGACTGAAGCTTTCTTT

D gene: TRBD1
J gene: TRBJ1-1
V gene: TRBV6-5
clone size: NA
CDR3 protein: CASSKGTEMNTEAFF
CDR3 DNA: TGTGCCAGCAGCAAAGGGACAGAGATGAACACTGAAGCTTTCTTT

D gene: NA
J gene: TRBJ1-5
V gene: TRBV7-2
clone size: NA
CDR3 protein: CASSLAGGKGQPQHF
CDR3 DNA: TGTGCCAGCAGCTTAGCAGGGGGGAAGGGTCAGCCCCAGCATTTT

D gene: NA
J gene: TRBJ2-7
V gene: TRBV6-5
clone size: NA
CDR3 protein: CASSSYGAGVYEQYF
CDR3 DNA: TGTGCCAGCAGTTCCTACGGGGCCGGTGTCTACGAGCAGTACTTC